The clone carrying this T cell receptor (beta chain) showed up just a few times. As yet, its antigen is unknown. TCR libraries were built in bulk with a published protocol and specific TCR primers. TCRdb called the PCR reads again in MiXCR, with one record for every CDR3 protein. The profile shows about 65,000 distinct CDR3 sequences, approximately 18% of them singletons. The data derive from a study of molecular identifiers for immune sequencing clone quantification. Study-wide points: Clones above 20 RNA copies contained over 98% of effector molecules but under 1% of naive ones.

Germline V CDR1 and CDR2: DFQATT, SNEGSKA (reference sequence). Unmatched junction bases numbered 5, after V lost 1 base and J lost 4 bases. The CDR3 runs 14 residues. Using a CD8+CD4-CCR7+CD45RA+ phenotype, naive CD8 T cells were sorted. The V call is TRBV20-1, the J call TRBJ2-5; 8 bases agree with TRBD2. Sequenced material: naive CD8+ T cells from blood, with Jurkat cell RNA spiked in. As to subset: FACS-sorted CD8+CD4-CCR7+CD45RA+ naive T cells. The sequence derives from a human donor in good health. Some libraries in this study had Jurkat cell RNA spiked in. For the CDR3, the DNA is TGCAGTGCTAGAGTGGCGCTAGCGGGAGAGACCCAGTACTTC. The encoded protein is CSARVALAGETQYF.